The 14 T cell receptor beta chains below were found in one sample sequenced in a study of cytomegalovirus exposure and HLA in healthy donors. Use of 60 Vbeta and 13 Jbeta primers characterized the PCR. TCRdb's table, derived via immunoSEQ multiplex PCR, lists solely in-frame clones and lacks some. The sample records 130,000 to 150,000 clones, nearly 85% being singletons. Sequencing was performed on PBMCs. These receptors all stem from a male donor in good health and CMV-seronegative.

V gene TRBV5-1 combines with J gene TRBJ1-6; 7 bases line up with TRBD1. The CDR3 is 17 residues long. The germline V gene encodes CDR1 SGHRS and CDR2 YFSETQ. V shed 2 bases and J 5 bases; nucleotides not matched to a gene: 10. This CDR3 reads CASSFFPRGSNNSPLHF. CDR3 nucleotide sequence: TGCGCCAGCAGCTTTTTTCCCAGGGGGAGCAATAATTCACCCCTCCACTTT.

The rearrangement joins TRBV9 to TRBJ2-5, with D possibly matching TRBD2 (7 bases). Germline V gene lookup returns CDR1 SGDLS and CDR2 YYNGEE. This CDR3 is built from 17 residues. Trimming left V 0 bases short and J 1 base short, with 16 bases between. In nucleotides, the CDR3 is TGTGCCAGCAGCGTAGAGGTAGGGGGGGCGGTCCAAGAGACCCAGTACTTC. This encodes CASSVEVGGAVQETQYF.

This chain links TRBV7-9 with TRBJ2-1; TRBD2 matches 10 bases. Trimming removed 5 bases from V and 6 bases from J; junction bases left unmatched: 7. This CDR3 is built from 15 residues. Germline V gene data show CDR1 as SEHNR and CDR2 as FQNEAQ (reference sequence). This chain's CDR3 is CASSPSGGALNEQFF. In DNA, the CDR3 is TGTGCCAGCAGCCCAAGCGGGGGGGCTCTCAATGAGCAGTTCTTC.

The chain is built from TRBV1 and TRBJ2-5; the D call TRBD2 from the table was never checked on the DNA. TRBV1 corresponds to a pseudogene. This CDR3 has 20 residues. In nucleotides, the CDR3 is TGCACCAGCAGCCAAGATCCTAAGGGACTAGCGACAATTCTGGGGGAGACCCAGTACTTC. It translates to CTSSQDPKGLATILGETQYF.

The genes are TRBV18 and TRBJ2-7; the match to TRBD1 covers 11 bases. J was trimmed by 6 bases and V by 5 bases; bases with no gene match: 9. The CDR3 sequence is 15 residues long. The germline gives CDR1 KGHSH, CDR2 LQKENI. The CDR3 DNA reads TGTGCCAGCTCAACACGGACAGGGGGCAAGTCCGAGCAGTACTTC. Its protein product is CASSTRTGGKSEQYF.

The chain links TRBV19 to TRBJ2-1, with D possibly TRBD2 on 6 matching bases. This CDR3 is built from 20 residues. Trimming pared 0 bases from V and 3 bases from J, leaving 24 bases between. The germline CDR1 and CDR2 sequences are LNHDA and SQIVND (reference sequence). DNA of the CDR3: TGTGCCAGTAGTATAGATGGGGCTGGCGGGGTCCCCCTCAACTACAATGAGCAGTTCTTC. It specifies CASSIDGAGGVPLNYNEQFF.

This rearrangement joins TRBV7-3 to TRBJ2-3; D may be TRBD2 (5 bases). This CDR3 comprises 17 residues. Germline assignment: CDR1 SGHTA and CDR2 FQGTGA. V gave up 1 base and J gave up 9 bases, with 23 bases separating them. The CDR3 region is CASSLIGGVRSFPTQYF. CDR3 sequence (DNA): TGTGCCAGCAGCTTAATTGGAGGCGTTCGGAGTTTTCCAACGCAGTATTTT. Drawing the rest from reference TRBV7-3 and TRBJ2-3, the complete variable domain is GAGVSQTPSNKVTEKGKYVELRCDPISGHTALYWYRQSLGQGPEFLIYFQGTGAADDSGLPNDRFFAVRPEGSVSTLKIQRTERGDSAVYLCASSLIGGVRSFPTQYFGPGTRLTVL.

This chain uses TRBV21-1 with TRBJ1-5. TRBV21-1 counts as a pseudogene. This CDR3 contains 18 residues. CDR3 amino acids: CASSKGLRGARLNQPQHF. In nucleotides, the CDR3 is TGTGCCAGCAGCAAAGGTCTCCGGGGGGCTCGGTTAAATCAGCCCCAGCATTTT.

CDR3: CASSQAGLCGYTF. CDR3 sequence (DNA): TGTGCCAGCAGCCAAGCAGGGCTATGTGGCTACACCTTC. J is TRBJ1-2 and V is TRBV14; the D gene is possibly TRBD1 (5 bases). This CDR3 comprises 13 residues. The V gene lost 1 base and the J gene lost 7 bases, with 10 bases spanning the gap. Germline V gene data show CDR1 as SGHDN and CDR2 as FVKESK.

This clone was detected only once. The chain is built from TRBV9 and TRBJ1-1; no clear D. Germline V lookup: CDR1 SGDLS, CDR2 YYNGEE. This CDR3 is built from 13 residues. Trimming left V 10 bases short and J 3 bases short, with 16 bases between. CDR3 DNA: TGTGCCCCCCCGGAGGGTATCGACACTGAAGCTTTCTTT. Protein product: CAPPEGIDTEAFF.

V usage is TRBV14 and J usage is TRBJ1-1; 7 bases match TRBD1. J lost 5 bases, V lost 2 bases, and 2 bases had no gene match. CDR3 length: 13 amino acids. Germline-derived CDR1 and CDR2 are SGHDN and FVKESK. The CDR3 region has the DNA TGTGCCAGCAGCCAATACAGGGGAACTGAAGCTTTCTTT. Encoded protein: CASSQYRGTEAFF.

V gene TRBV6-4 combines with J gene TRBJ1-2; 9 bases are shared with TRBD1. CDR3 length: 14 residues. V gave up 4 bases and J gave up 4 bases; unmatched junction bases: 4. Germline V gene lookup returns CDR1 MRHNA and CDR2 SNTAGT. The CDR3 coding sequence is TGTGCCAGCAGTGCCTCGGGACAGGGCTATGGCTACACCTTC. It translates to CASSASGQGYGYTF.

The chain is built from TRBV11-3 and TRBJ2-5, with TRBD1 as a possible D gene (5 bases). Trimming cost V 1 base and J 2 bases, with 5 bases left between them. The CDR3 length is 13 residues. The V gene's germline CDR1 is SGHNT and CDR2 YENEEA. The DNA of the CDR3 is TGTGCCAGCAGCTTAGGACAGCAAGAGACCCAGTACTTC. Its protein product is CASSLGQQETQYF.

This clone appeared a few times. The junction departs from the called germline gene at one end, perhaps through a read error. J is TRBJ2-7 and V is TRBV7-9, with D hard to call. Germline values: CDR1 SEHNR, CDR2 FQNEAQ (reference sequence). This CDR3 comprises 13 residues. For the CDR3, the DNA is TGTTCCAGCAGCGTCCACACCTCCTACGAGCAGTACTTC. It is translated as CSSSVHTSYEQYF.